The rows below give T cell receptor beta chains drawn from one sample of a study of cytomegalovirus exposure and HLA in healthy donors. Clones were sequenced by immunoSEQ multiplex PCR, and TCRdb holds only the in-frame ones, with some missing. The top ten clones hold about 2% of a sample with roughly 150,000 clones, 70% to 80% of them seen once. Sequences were obtained from PBMCs. The origin of the receptors is a man aged 25-40 years in good health and CMV-seronegative. CDR3s include the opening cysteine and the closing phenylalanine or tryptophan. D genes are given only for firm matches. Some rows mark clone size as missing; the rest say once, few, many or name a class of expanded clone.

15,-,-,TRBV7-2,TRBJ2-7,TGTGCCAGCAGATCCGAACTAGCAACACCCTACGAGCAGTACTTC,CASRSELATPYEQYF
14,-,once,TRBV5-1,TRBJ2-7,TGCGCCAGCAGGGGACAAGGTCCCTCCTACGAGCAGTACTTC,CASRGQGPSYEQYF
15,TRBD1,-,TRBV27,TRBJ2-7,TGTGCCAGCAGGTGGACAGGGTTTGAGGGTTACGAGCAGTACTTC,CASRWTGFEGYEQYF
13,-,-,TRBV7-8,TRBJ2-7,TGTGCCAGCAGCCCAAATGTTGTCTACGAGCAGTACTTC,CASSPNVVYEQYF
15,TRBD1,-,TRBV5-1,TRBJ2-7,TGCGCCAGCAGCTTGGCGACAGGGGCCCCTTACGAGCAGTACTTC,CASSLATGAPYEQYF
13,-,few,TRBV18,TRBJ1-1,TGTGCCAGCTCTACTCTTGGGAACACTGAAGCTTTCTTT,CASSTLGNTEAFF
14,TRBD1,few,TRBV14,TRBJ1-1,TGTGCCAGCAACCGGGACAGCCTTAACACTGAAGCTTTCTTT,CASNRDSLNTEAFF
13,-,-,TRBV19,TRBJ2-1,TGTGCCAGTAGTATTACGGTCAACAATGAGCAGTTCTTC,CASSITVNNEQFF
13,-,-,TRBV9,TRBJ2-7,TGTGCCAGCAGCGTAGGTTCTAGTCGGGAGCAGTACTTC,CASSVGSSREQYF
12,-,-,TRBV4-3,TRBJ1-6,TGCGCCAGCAGCCGGCGGAATTCACCCCTCCACTTT,CASSRRNSPLHF
13,-,-,TRBV28,TRBJ1-5,TGTGCCAGCCAACGCCTATTCAATCAGCCCCAGCATTTT,CASQRLFNQPQHF
14,TRBD1,-,TRBV2,TRBJ1-5,TGTGCCAGCAAGACAGGGGTCAGCAATCAGCCCCAGCATTTT,CASKTGVSNQPQHF
15,-,-,TRBV27,TRBJ1-4,TGTGCCAGCAGTTCCCAGGGTACGCGTGGGGAAAAACTGTTTTTT,CASSSQGTRGEKLFF
14,-,few,TRBV7-9,TRBJ1-1,TGTGCCAGCAGCCGTGGCATCAGGGACACTGAAGCTTTCTTT,CASSRGIRDTEAFF
15,TRBD1,-,TRBV28,TRBJ2-7,TGTGCCAGCAGTTTATTGACAGGGGGCTTCAACGAGCAGTACTTC,CASSLLTGGFNEQYF
24,-,-,TRBV1,TRBJ1-1,TGCACCAGCAGGGGACTTACCGGGACAGGGGGTCCTCCCTCCACCACCTTATCGAACACTGAAGCTTTCTTT,CTSRGLTGTGGPPSTTLSNTEAFF
13,-,-,TRBV6-1,TRBJ1-1,TGTGCCAGCATTAGTCCAGGGTACACTGAAGCTTTCTTT,CASISPGYTEAFF
13,-,-,TRBV11-2,TRBJ1-5,TGTGCCAGCAGCGCCGACACCGATCAGCCCCAGCATTTT,CASSADTDQPQHF
18,TRBD1,-,TRBV9,TRBJ1-3,TGTGCCAGCAGCGGACCCCCCCGACAGGGCTCCCCTGGAAACACCATATATTTT,CASSGPPRQGSPGNTIYF
13,-,-,TRBV18,TRBJ1-2,TGTGCCAGCTCACCACCGGTTGGGCCCCGCTGCACCTTC,CASSPPVGPRCTF
14,TRBD1,-,TRBV5-1,TRBJ2-3,TGCGCCAGCAGCCCCTGGACAGGGACAGATACGCAGTATTTT,CASSPWTGTDTQYF
12,TRBD2,-,TRBV29-1,TRBJ2-7,TGCAGCGTGGGACTAGCGGGAGGGACTCTGTACTTC,CSVGLAGGTLYF
11,-,-,TRBV30,TRBJ2-1,TGTGCCTCCTCTCCAAGCGGGGAGCAGTTCTTC,CASSPSGEQFF
19,TRBD2,-,TRBV28,TRBJ2-2,TGTGCCAGCAGCCTCCCCGGGACTAGCGGGAGATCGTACACCGGGGAGCTGTTTTTT,CASSLPGTSGRSYTGELFF
15,TRBD1,-,TRBV6-4,TRBJ2-2,TGTGCCAGCAGTCCGGGACAGGAAAACACCGGGGAGCTGTTTTTT,CASSPGQENTGELFF
15,-,-,TRBV6-1,TRBJ1-2,TGTGCCAGCAGCCGGCGATCAGGGGCCTCAGTCGGCTACACCTTC,CASSRRSGASVGYTF
16,TRBD2,-,TRBV5-1,TRBJ2-7,TGCGCCAGCAGCTTGGGTTTTAGCGGGAGCTCCTACGAGCAGTACTTC,CASSLGFSGSSYEQYF
14,TRBD1,few,TRBV19,TRBJ2-7,TGTGCCAGTAGGAGGACAGGGGGAAAGCGCGAGCAGTACTTC,CASRRTGGKREQYF
15,-,-,TRBV4-3,TRBJ1-2,TGCGCCAGCAGCCAAGAGGTGGGTGGCGGCTATGGCTACACCTTC,CASSQEVGGGYGYTF
16,TRBD2,-,TRBV2,TRBJ2-3,TGTGCCAGCAGAGGGACTAGCGGTTATACCACAGATGCGCAGTATTTT,CASRGTSGYTTDAQYF
16,TRBD1,-,TRBV11-2,TRBJ2-7,TGTGCCAGCAGCTTCCCCCCGGGACAGGGGGCTTCCGAGCAGTACTTC,CASSFPPGQGASEQYF
12,-,few,TRBV19,TRBJ2-1,TGTGCCAGTAGCCAAAGCGGGAATGAGCAGTTCTTC,CASSQSGNEQFF
14,TRBD2,once,TRBV7-2,TRBJ2-3,TGTGCCAGCAGGGAAGGACTAGCGGGAGATACGCAGTATTTT,CASREGLAGDTQYF
17,TRBD1,-,TRBV5-1,TRBJ2-5,TGCGCCAGCAGCTCGCCCCATGGACAGGGAGTGTTGCGGACCCAGTACTTC,CASSSPHGQGVLRTQYF